This T cell receptor (beta chain) originates from a study of neurological immune-mediated disorders. Broader study findings: Clinical and MRI features did not associate with the cluster found in multiple sclerosis patients.

The unsorted libraries were prepared from 2 million PBMCs (stored at -80 C). This clonotype was counted ten times or more. Antigen specificity is unknown. It was by 5'RACE with 10-nucleotide random UMIs that the cDNA was made. MiXCR was run by TCRdb on the 5' RACE reads, yielding one entry per CDR3 protein. The profile shows almost 85,000 distinct CDR3 sequences, around 2.6% of them singletons. The sequence was obtained from a woman in her thirties with multiple sclerosis. The sample consisted of PBMCs.

The CDR3 here is CASSQDSGRADTQYF. The CDR3 nucleotides read TGTGCCAGCAGCCAAGATTCGGGGAGGGCAGATACGCAGTATTTT. The genes are TRBV4-2 and TRBJ2-3; 7 bases agree with TRBD2. Looked up from germline, CDR1 is LGHNA and CDR2 is YNFKEQ. The CDR3 covers 15 residues. Unmatched junction bases numbered 4, after V lost 0 bases and J lost 4 bases.